The present entry profiles one TCR beta chain with its context. Unique molecular identifiers were built into the TCRbeta library. MiXCR was run by TCRdb on the PCR reads, yielding one entry per CDR3 protein. Here the sample spans about 200,000 distinct CDR3 sequences, roughly 15% being singletons. The sample belongs to a study of T-cell reconstitution after alpha-beta-depleted transplantation in children. With 4 bases removed from V and 2 bases from J, the gap between germline ends came to 16 bases. The germline V gene encodes CDR1 SGHRS and CDR2 YFSETQ. This CDR3 region has 16 residues. The clonotype originates from a human donor who donated a stem cell graft to a child with acute lymphoblastic leukemia. The V call is TRBV5-1, the J call TRBJ2-1, with D possibly being TRBD2 (6 bases). Sample: PBMCs from the stem cell graft donor, taken from the stem cell graft. The CDR3 coding sequence is TGCGCCAGCAGCGATAGCGGCCCGCCTACCTACAATGAGCAGTTCTTC. Its protein product is CASSDSGPPTYNEQFF.